These 30 T cell receptor beta chains were all obtained from the same sample, sequenced in a study of T cells after somatic rescue of genetic block. Sequencing was performed with immunoSEQ multiplex PCR; in TCRdb, only in-frame clones are kept and a portion is missing. The profile shows some 90,000 clones, 70% to 90% of them singletons. Sequenced: peripheral blood mononuclear cells (PBMCs). These receptors came from a woman aged 18-29 years.

The chain combines TRBV28 with TRBJ2-7, with TRBD2 as a possible D gene (5 bases). Germline CDR1 reads MDHEN; CDR2 reads SYDVKM. Trimming left V 6 bases short and J 3 bases short, with 15 bases between. The CDR3 is 14 amino acids. CDR3 nucleotides: TGTGCCAGCAGCGCCCGGGATCTCAGCTACGAGCAGTACTTC. This translates into CASSARDLSYEQYF.

The chain recombines TRBV7-3 with TRBJ2-7; no firm D call. CDR3 length: 14 amino acids. CDR1 is SGHTA and CDR2 is FQGTGA in the germline V gene. The V end lost 2 bases, the J end lost 6 bases, and 14 bases lay between the germline ends. The CDR3 reads CASSLLPRVGEQYF. The CDR3 DNA reads as TGTGCCAGCAGCTTATTGCCTAGGGTGGGCGAGCAGTACTTC.

The chain combines TRBV6-5 with TRBJ2-7; perhaps TRBD1 as D (5 bases). CDR3 size: 13 residues. CDR1 is MNHEY and CDR2 is SVGAGI in the germline V gene. V lost 7 bases and J lost 3, with 13 bases in between. The CDR3: CASTPTDRYEQYF. CDR3 bases: TGTGCCAGCACCCCGACAGACCGCTACGAGCAGTACTTC.

The genes are TRBV5-1 and TRBJ2-1; D remains ambiguous. The CDR3 totals 16 residues. Germline CDR1 is SGHRS and CDR2 is YFSETQ. V was trimmed by 2 bases and J by 9 bases, leaving 21 bases between them. The chain's CDR3 is CASSFEGSGRYGEQFF. CDR3 in DNA: TGCGCCAGCAGCTTTGAAGGATCCGGGCGGTACGGTGAGCAGTTCTTC.

This rearrangement joins TRBV5-1 to TRBJ1-2, with D possibly TRBD1 on 6 matching bases. V was clipped by 3 bases and J by 8 bases, with 20 bases between them. The germline V gene encodes CDR1 SGHRS and CDR2 YFSETQ. This CDR3 has 15 amino acids. CDR3 residues: CASSSPTGGKRGYTF. The CDR3 DNA is TGCGCCAGCAGCTCACCGACAGGCGGGAAAAGGGGCTACACCTTC. Full variable domain (remainder filled in from reference TRBV5-1 and TRBJ1-2): KAGVTQTPRYLIKTRGQQVTLSCSPISGHRSVSWYQQTPGQGLQFLFEYFSETQRNKGNFPGRFSGRQFSNSRSEMNVSTLELGDSALYLCASSSPTGGKRGYTFGSGTRLTVV.

This clone came up once. The V gene is TRBV7-9, the J gene TRBJ2-2; D might be TRBD2 (5 bases). CDR1 and CDR2 (germline): SEHNR, FQNEAQ (reference sequence). Trimming pared 5 bases from V and 0 bases from J, leaving 10 bases between. This CDR3 has 15 residues. This CDR3 reads CASSPGFANTGELFF. Written as DNA, the CDR3 is TGTGCCAGCAGCCCGGGGTTCGCGAACACCGGGGAGCTGTTTTTT.

The chain carries TRBV5-1 and TRBJ2-7; no clear D. CDR1 is SGHRS and CDR2 is YFSETQ in the germline V gene. CDR3 length: 15 amino acids. The V gene lost 2 bases and the J gene lost 3 bases, with 15 bases spanning the gap. The CDR3 DNA reads TGCGCCAGCAGCTTCCATCCGGACCCAAACTACGAGCAGTACTTC. It codes for CASSFHPDPNYEQYF.

This chain joins TRBV28 and TRBJ1-4; 9 nucleotides match TRBD1. From germline, CDR1 is MDHEN and CDR2 SYDVKM. V lost 3 bases, J lost 2 bases, and 7 bases stayed unmatched. The length of the CDR3 is 17 residues. DNA of the CDR3: TGTGCCAGCAGTTTCCGATGGGACAGGGACACTAATGAAAAACTGTTTTTT. As protein: CASSFRWDRDTNEKLFF.

The chain recombines TRBV30 with TRBJ1-5; 7 bases are shared with TRBD1. The germline V gene has CDR1 GTSNPN and CDR2 SVGIG (reference sequence). V gave up 2 bases and J gave up 7 bases; unmatched junction bases: 14. CDR3 length: 16 amino acids. CDR3 DNA sequence: TGTGCCTGGAGTACGGGGAGCCGACAGGGTGGCCAGCCCCAGCATTTT. The encoded protein is CAWSTGSRQGGQPQHF.

This rearrangement joins TRBV5-1 to TRBJ2-2; no clear D. The V gene lost 1 base and the J gene lost 7 bases, with 11 bases spanning the gap. The CDR3 loop spans 14 amino acids. The germline CDR1 and CDR2 sequences are SGHRS and YFSETQ. In DNA form, the CDR3 reads TGCGCCAGCAGCTTGACTCAAGCAGGCGGGGAGCTGTTTTTT. Its translation: CASSLTQAGGELFF.

This clone turned up a few times. The chain is built from TRBV11-3 and TRBJ2-3; D unclear. The CDR3 is 13 amino acids. From germline, CDR1 is SGHNT and CDR2 YENEEA. Trimming shortened V by 0 bases and J by 3 bases, and 4 bases separated the two germline ends. CDR3 bases: TGTGCCAGCAGCTTAGATCGGACAGATACGCAGTATTTT. Encoded protein: CASSLDRTDTQYF.

The chain combines TRBV28 with TRBJ2-7; 10 bases are a match to TRBD2. With V trimmed by 6 bases and J by 5 bases, 10 bases remained unmatched. Per germline, CDR1 MDHEN and CDR2 SYDVKM. The CDR3 runs 15 residues. CDR3 sequence reads: CASRLSGRPLNEQYF. The CDR3 nucleotides read TGTGCCAGCAGGCTTAGCGGGAGGCCCTTGAACGAGCAGTACTTC.

The V call is TRBV6-4, the J call TRBJ2-3; D not certain. CDR3 size: 12 residues. The V and J ends lost 3 bases and 3 bases respectively, with 4 bases between them. Per germline, CDR1 MRHNA and CDR2 SNTAGT. CDR3 protein: CASSEGTDTQYF. CDR3 nucleotide sequence: TGTGCCAGCAGTGAAGGGACAGATACGCAGTATTTT.

The chain recombines TRBV7-3 with TRBJ2-2, with no clear D. The CDR3 contains 13 residues. V lost 2 bases to trimming and J lost 6 bases, with 7 bases between them. Germline-derived CDR1 and CDR2 are SGHTA and FQGTGA. The CDR3 DNA reads as TGTGCCAGCAGCTTATCTTGGGCCGGGGAGCTGTTTTTT. Its protein product is CASSLSWAGELFF.

This clone was observed a handful of times. The CDR3 region is CASSSGDSRYQETQYF. The CDR3, as DNA: TGTGCCAGCAGTTCGGGCGACAGTCGCTATCAAGAGACCCAGTACTTC. J is TRBJ2-5 and V is TRBV28; a weak D match, TRBD1 (5 bases). V gave up 4 bases and J gave up 2 bases, with 17 bases separating them. The CDR3 consists of 16 residues. Germline CDR1 and CDR2: MDHEN and SYDVKM.

This chain uses TRBV7-2 with TRBJ2-1; 10 positions agree with TRBD2. Germline V CDR1 and CDR2: SGHTA, FQGNSA. The V and J ends lost 5 bases and 2 bases, in that order; junction bases with no gene match: 6. CDR3 length: 16 residues. The CDR3 bases are TGTGCCAGCAGCCCGGGGAGCGGGAGGGCCTACAATGAGCAGTTCTTC. This codes for CASSPGSGRAYNEQFF.

The chain links TRBV7-3 to TRBJ2-1; the D gene could be TRBD1 or TRBD2 (5 bases each). This CDR3 region has 14 residues. Trimming took 5 bases from V and 4 from J, leaving 12 bases between them. Germline assignment: CDR1 SGHTA and CDR2 FQGTGA. CDR3 loop: CASSRDPTYNEQFF. The CDR3 bases are TGTGCCAGCAGCCGGGACCCCACTTACAATGAGCAGTTCTTC. The full variable domain, rest sourced from reference TRBV7-3 and TRBJ2-1, is GAGVSQTPSNKVTEKGKYVELRCDPISGHTALYWYRQSLGQGPEFLIYFQGTGAADDSGLPNDRFFAVRPEGSVSTLKIQRTERGDSAVYLCASSRDPTYNEQFFGPGTRLTVL.

This rearrangement joins TRBV28 to TRBJ1-1, with TRBD1 as a possible D gene (6 bases). The germline V and J ends were trimmed by 4 bases and 5 bases, with 14 bases remaining between them. This CDR3 region has 14 residues. Germline loops: CDR1 MDHEN, CDR2 SYDVKM. The CDR3: CASSYTGTITEAFF. The DNA for the CDR3 is TGTGCCAGCAGTTATACCGGGACAATAACTGAAGCTTTCTTT.

The V call is TRBV6-1, the J call TRBJ2-7; possibly TRBD2 for D (5 bases). Germline CDR1 MNHNS, CDR2 SASEGT. V shed 4 bases and J shed 0 bases, with 13 bases lying between them. The CDR3 has 15 amino acids. The CDR3 protein is CASSAGGGSSYEQYF. CDR3 in DNA: TGTGCCAGCAGTGCTGGCGGTGGGAGCTCCTACGAGCAGTACTTC.

This chain connects TRBV4-3 to TRBJ1-4; D is undetermined. The V end lost 0 bases, the J end lost 4 bases, and 15 bases lay between the germline ends. In germline, CDR1 is LGHNA, CDR2 YSLEER. The CDR3 loop spans 17 amino acids. In DNA, the CDR3 is TGCGCCAGCAGCCAAGATGGGGTTGGCCTCATTAATGAAAAACTGTTTTTT. Amino acids: CASSQDGVGLINEKLFF.

The J gene is TRBJ2-5, the V gene TRBV4-2; D not resolved. The germline V gene encodes CDR1 LGHNA and CDR2 YNFKEQ. V was cut by 1 base and J by 2 bases, with 14 bases left in between. The CDR3 runs 16 residues. The CDR3 loop is CASSQAPSRPQETQYF. CDR3 bases: TGTGCCAGCAGCCAAGCCCCCTCCAGACCACAAGAGACCCAGTACTTC.

The gene calls are TRBV9 and TRBJ2-7, with 7 positions matching TRBD2. Germline-derived CDR1 and CDR2 are SGDLS and YYNGEE. CDR3 length: 14 residues. Germline trimming cut 0 bases from V and 4 bases from J; bases unmatched to any gene: 4. The CDR3 DNA sequence: TGTGCCAGCAGCGTAGGTGGCGGGGGTTACGAGCAGTACTTC. It encodes CASSVGGGGYEQYF.

This clone was detected a few times. V is TRBV19 and J is TRBJ1-5; possibly TRBD1 for D (6 bases). This CDR3 spans 14 amino acids. Germline values: CDR1 LNHDA, CDR2 SQIVND (reference sequence). The germline V and J ends were trimmed by 6 bases and 2 bases, with 11 bases remaining between them. The CDR3 bases are TGTGCCAGTAGCAACAGGGAGGGCAATCAGCCCCAGCATTTT. Protein product: CASSNREGNQPQHF. The entire variable domain, with the rest obtained from reference TRBV19 and TRBJ1-5, is as follows: DGGITQSPKYLFRKEGQNVTLSCEQNLNHDAMYWYRQDPGQGLRLIYYSQIVNDFQKGDIAEGYSVSREKKESFPLTVTSAQKNPTAFYLCASSNREGNQPQHFGDGTRLSIL.

This chain connects TRBV28 to TRBJ2-1; a weak D match, TRBD2 (6 bases). V was cut by 6 bases and J by 10 bases, with 10 bases left in between. The germline CDR1 and CDR2 sequences are MDHEN and SYDVKM. This CDR3 spans 11 amino acids. CDR3 DNA sequence: TGTGCCAGCAGCACGACTAGAGAGCAGTTCTTC. It specifies CASSTTREQFF.

V is TRBV6-5 and J is TRBJ1-5; a weak D match, TRBD1 (6 bases). Per germline, CDR1 MNHEY and CDR2 SVGAGI. V was clipped by 6 bases and J by 0 bases, with 9 bases between them. The CDR3 is 14 residues long. Here the CDR3 reads CASRTGDSNQPQHF. DNA of the CDR3: TGTGCCAGCAGGACAGGAGATAGCAATCAGCCCCAGCATTTT.

This chain joins TRBV11-3 and TRBJ2-5; the match to TRBD2 covers 14 bases. Unmatched junction bases numbered 11, after V lost 0 bases and J lost 5 bases. The CDR3 consists of 19 residues. Germline V lookup: CDR1 SGHNT, CDR2 YENEEA. The CDR3 region is CASSLERGGTSGSRETQYF. Written as DNA, the CDR3 is TGTGCCAGCAGCTTAGAGCGCGGTGGGACTAGCGGGAGTCGTGAGACCCAGTACTTC.

This clone was picked up one time. V usage is TRBV5-1 and J usage is TRBJ1-4, with D possibly TRBD1 on 5 matching bases. CDR1 is SGHRS and CDR2 is YFSETQ in the germline V gene. Trimming cost V 1 base and J 8 bases, with 15 bases left between them. This CDR3 contains 15 residues. The CDR3 coding sequence is TGCGCCAGCAGCTTGCGAACAGGCCGGGGAGAAAAACTGTTTTTT. It specifies CASSLRTGRGEKLFF.

The rearrangement uses TRBV2 and TRBJ1-2; a weak D match, TRBD1 (5 bases). This CDR3 has 12 amino acids. Looked up from germline, CDR1 is SNHLY and CDR2 is FYNNEI. V dropped 6 bases and J dropped 4 bases, with 9 bases sitting between them. CDR3 region: CASRGRSYGYTF. The CDR3 coding sequence is TGTGCCAGCAGGGGACGATCCTATGGCTACACCTTC.

V and J are TRBV5-4 and TRBJ1-2; 9 nucleotides line up with TRBD1. The CDR3 length is 15 residues. With V trimmed by 4 bases and J by 1 base, 5 bases remained unmatched. Looked up from germline, CDR1 is SGHNT and CDR2 is YYREEE (reference sequence). This CDR3 reads CASSPETGGNYGYTF. The DNA for the CDR3 is TGTGCCAGCAGCCCTGAGACAGGGGGTAACTATGGCTACACCTTC.

This clone was recorded only once. The chain combines TRBV28 with TRBJ2-1; D possibly corresponds to TRBD1 (6 bases). Germline CDR1 reads MDHEN; CDR2 reads SYDVKM. V was shortened by 5 bases and J by 2 bases, with 10 bases between the two germline ends. This CDR3 comprises 14 residues. CDR3 DNA: TGTGCCAGCAGTCACAGGGATACCTACAATGAGCAGTTCTTC. It is translated as CASSHRDTYNEQFF.